The sequence of this T cell receptor (beta chain) was determined in a study of beta chain features in type 1 diabetes (dated 2018 in TCRdb). Describing the broader study: Mean age, gender distribution, total cell number and subset yield were not different between patients and healthy donors. In the study, TCRB repertoires of sorted circulating CD4+ T cell subsets from recently diagnosed type 1 diabetes patients were compared with those of matched healthy donors. A total of around 110,000,000 sorted cells were examined across all samples, and RNA yield correlated strongly with the number of cells per subset. Regulatory and stem cell-like memory subsets were obtained from only 8 patients and roughly eight healthy donors, while naive and central memory subsets were obtained from all 30 or so donors.

About this clone: The antigen it recognizes is unknown. No base-level quality is on record; no much larger clone is a single base apart.

Beyond this particular receptor, the publication reports: Because cDNA rather than genomic DNA was sequenced, highly expressing activated cells could have been over-represented, although no difference in activation and CD3 levels was found between groups. The naive, central memory and regulatory TCRB repertoires appeared to resemble one another more closely among patients than among healthy donors. At VDJ recombination sites, patients with type 1 diabetes made fewer insertions and deleted more nucleotides, a pattern implying thymic rearrangement abnormalities. Only small numbers of individuals were included in the HLA sub-analyses, which left unresolved whether HLA type had any influence on TCRB rearrangement. A moderate but significant shortening of TCRB CDR3 length was observed in type 1 diabetes patients in all four CD4+ subsets. Shorter templates might be favored by PCR, yet because patient and control samples were amplified and corrected together, any such skew would affect both groups equally.

The High Capacity cDNA Reverse Transcription Kit was used to reverse transcribe all of the isolated RNA, meaning that expressed TCRB transcripts were what got sequenced. Deep immunoSEQ sequencing was performed on naive, central memory and regulatory T cell samples, with an average of approximately 3.9 million total reads per sample. Sorted cells were lysed in RLT buffer and RNA was extracted with DNase-treated RNeasy Micro or Mini kits, depending on cell number. To prevent cross-contamination, every cell subset was processed on its own, while patient and healthy donor samples were processed together. The immunoSEQ multiplex PCR was used to amplify TCRB sequences from cDNA, generating 87-bp fragments that spanned the CDR3 region. Sequencing of the amplicons was done on the Illumina HiSeq platform. The paper's data handling went like this. PCR bias was corrected computationally using synthetic template baselines, and reads within Hamming distance 2 were collapsed, with unmergeable singletons discarded. By aligning reads against IMGT, V, D and J genes, CDR3 length, and insertions or deletions at six rearrangement sites were assigned. Clonotype counts were normalized to sorted cell number within each subset before computing true diversity and Gini coefficients with the tcR R package. Repertoire sharing was quantified using the overlap coefficient calculated on TCRB nucleotide sequences. TCRdb obtained this table from immuneACCESS and retained in-frame rearrangements with V and J assigned. These tables miss some clones; where compared with another copy, unresolved V genes account for less than half of the shortfall, and the remainder is unexplained. The D gene and trimming were derived from the DNA, and the V and J assignments and clone size from that table. The sample includes nearly 350,000 clones, with 7.5% to 9% observed a single time. In total, the top ten clones hold less than 0.5% of the sample.

From each donor, a single peripheral blood sample of about 116 mL on average was drawn into heparinised tubes. Using a panel that included CD45RO, CCR7, CD25, CD127, CD95 and CD27, naive, central memory, regulatory and stem cell-like memory CD4+ T cells were sorted on a BD FACSAria II. Every sorted population had a purity above 95%. PBMCs were isolated right away by Lymphoprep density gradient centrifugation and were stained directly, without culture. To minimize batch effects, samples were stained and sorted in pairs, one healthy donor with one patient per experiment. From V the trimming removes 5 bases and from J it removes 8 bases, while the gene matches leave 15 bases of the junction unaccounted for. Counted from cysteine to phenylalanine, this CDR3 has 18 amino acids. Only the CDR3 region is kept as DNA, spanning 54 bases read in frame from base 1. CDR1 MDHEN and CDR2 SYDVKM are derived from the germline V gene.

The chain employs TRBV28 and TRBJ2-1; 13 of the junction bases match TRBD2. The origin of this receptor is a woman younger than 30 in good health. Sequenced input: central memory CD4+ T cells from blood. The DNA sequence reads TGTGCCAGCAGTAAACCGGGACTAGCGGGGTCCAGGGCCTATGAGCAGTTCTTC. Its translation reads: CASSKPGLAGSRAYEQFF.